These 30 T cell receptor beta chains originate from one sample sequenced in a study of shared clonotypes between healthy human individuals. The protocol was immunoSEQ multiplex PCR, while the TCRdb copy is restricted to in-frame clones and leaves out a portion. The sample lists some 500,000 clones, roughly 95% occurring once. The specimen sequenced was naive CD4+ T cells sorted from blood. Subset: CD45RA+ positively selected. These receptors originate from a woman in her 30s in good health.

This chain links TRBV27 with TRBJ1-5, with no clear D. There are 15 residues in the CDR3. Between the trimmed V and J ends, which lost 2 bases and 0 bases, there was a span of 8 bases. Germline CDR1 MNHEY, CDR2 SMNVEV (reference sequence). The CDR3 is CASSLLAGSNQPQHF. CDR3 nucleotide sequence: TGTGCCAGCAGTTTACTGGCTGGTAGCAATCAGCCCCAGCATTTT.

This chain links TRBV5-1 with TRBJ2-7; tentative D call: TRBD1 (5 bases). The V gene lost 0 bases and the J gene lost 2 bases, with 12 bases spanning the gap. CDR3 length equals 15 residues. CDR1 is SGHRS, CDR2 YFSETQ, per germline. CDR3 sequence (DNA): TGCGCCAGCAGCTTGGCATTGGACAAAGCCTACGAGCAGTACTTC. It is translated as CASSLALDKAYEQYF.

The CDR3 protein is CASSLRQATYGYTF. As DNA, the CDR3 is TGTGCCAGCAGTTTGAGACAGGCCACCTATGGCTACACCTTC. The chain employs TRBV28 and TRBJ1-2; possibly TRBD1 for D (6 bases). The CDR3 is made up of 14 amino acids. Per the germline V gene, CDR1 is MDHEN and CDR2 is SYDVKM. The germline V and J ends were trimmed by 3 bases and 4 bases, with 12 bases remaining between them.

V gene TRBV15 combines with J gene TRBJ1-1; tentatively, D is TRBD1 (6 bases). CDR3 length: 14 amino acids. Looked up from germline, CDR1 is LNHNV and CDR2 is YYDKDF (reference sequence). Deletions cut 4 bases from V and 7 bases from J, with 16 bases between. The CDR3 here is CATSILGTTGEAFF. Here the CDR3 DNA reads TGTGCCACCAGCATATTAGGGACAACGGGTGAAGCTTTCTTT.

This clone appeared a single time. The genes are TRBV7-2 and TRBJ2-5; D is ambiguous. V was pared by 3 bases and J by 5 bases, with 19 bases between. CDR1 SGHTA and CDR2 FQGNSA come from the germline V gene. CDR3 length equals 16 residues. The CDR3 coding sequence is TGTGCCAGCAGCTTGAAGCCCCCGGTACCCCTTGAGACCCAGTACTTC. Its protein is CASSLKPPVPLETQYF.

The rearrangement uses TRBV7-5 and TRBJ1-4; TRBD1, the table's D call, lacks a check against the DNA. TRBV7-5 is deemed a pseudogene. The CDR3 sequence is 16 residues long. Here the CDR3 reads CVRAKTGTPTNEKLFF. The CDR3 region has the DNA TGTGTCAGAGCGAAGACCGGGACACCGACTAATGAAAAACTGTTTTTT.

This chain joins TRBV27 and TRBJ2-2; TRBD1 aligns across 11 bases. Germline loops: CDR1 MNHEY, CDR2 SMNVEV (reference sequence). After removal of 6 bases from V and 5 bases from J, the junction contained 20 bases not matched to a gene. The CDR3 consists of 20 residues. Here the CDR3 reads CASSVHRDRGKREITGELFF. The CDR3 DNA is TGTGCCAGCAGCGTCCACCGGGACAGGGGGAAGCGGGAGATAACCGGGGAGCTGTTTTTT.

This rearrangement joins TRBV7-2 to TRBJ2-7, with D perhaps matching TRBD1 (5 bases). This CDR3 has 15 amino acids. V was clipped by 5 bases and J by 7 bases, with 21 bases between them. The germline gives CDR1 SGHTA, CDR2 FQGNSA. The CDR3 sequence: CASSPAWAGMEEQYF. The CDR3 region has the DNA TGTGCCAGCAGCCCTGCCTGGGCAGGGATGGAGGAGCAGTACTTC.

The chain links TRBV27 to TRBJ2-6, with D uncertain. Germline V gene data show CDR1 as MNHEY and CDR2 as SMNVEV (reference sequence). The CDR3 is made up of 14 amino acids. Trimming removed 3 bases from V and 0 bases from J, with 3 bases in between. The CDR3, as DNA: TGTGCCAGCAGTTTCCTCTCTGGGGCCAACGTCCTGACTTTC. It codes for CASSFLSGANVLTF.

This clone was seen only once. The rearrangement joins TRBV7-2 to TRBJ2-3; 13 nucleotides agree with TRBD2. The V gene's germline CDR1 is SGHTA and CDR2 FQGNSA. The CDR3 covers 16 residues. V lost 5 bases and J lost 5; bases outside the gene matches: 7. CDR3 sequence reads: CASSLGTSGAGDTQYF. In DNA form, the CDR3 reads TGTGCCAGCAGCCTAGGGACTAGCGGGGCTGGAGATACGCAGTATTTT.

J is TRBJ1-6 and V is TRBV28; the D gene is possibly TRBD1 (6 bases). The V end lost 4 bases, the J end lost 9 bases, and 13 bases lay between the germline ends. In germline, CDR1 is MDHEN, CDR2 SYDVKM. The CDR3 extends over 14 amino acids. CDR3 nucleotides: TGTGCCAGCAGTTCTCCGGGACATTCTTCACCCCTCCACTTT. As protein: CASSSPGHSSPLHF. Full variable domain (rest looked up from reference TRBV28 and TRBJ1-6): DVKVTQSSRYLVKRTGEKVFLECVQDMDHENMFWYRQDPGLGLRLIYFSYDVKMKEKGDIPEGYSVSREKKERFSLILESASTNQTSMYLCASSSPGHSSPLHFGNGTRLTVT.

The chain has TRBV7-9 and TRBJ2-1, with 10 bases aligning to TRBD2. The CDR3 covers 18 residues. J gave up 1 base and V 11 bases, and 17 bases lay outside the gene matches. Germline lookup yields CDR1 SEHNR and CDR2 FQNEAQ (reference sequence). CDR3 protein: CAVSARGIAGGSYNEQFF. In nucleotides, the CDR3 is TGTGCCGTTTCAGCCAGGGGAATAGCGGGAGGTTCCTACAATGAGCAGTTCTTC.

The rearrangement links TRBV4-1 to TRBJ2-3, with D possibly TRBD2 on 6 matching bases. The CDR3 extends over 19 amino acids. Per the germline V gene, CDR1 is MGHRA and CDR2 is YSYEKL. Trimming pared 1 base from V and 0 bases from J, leaving 20 bases between. The CDR3 region is CASSQVGYTWGTSTDTQYF. The CDR3 nucleotides are TGCGCCAGCAGCCAAGTGGGGTACACGTGGGGGACTAGCACAGATACGCAGTATTTT.

V is TRBV6-4 and J is TRBJ2-2; D is possibly TRBD2 (6 bases). Germline lookup yields CDR1 MRHNA and CDR2 SNTAGT. V lost 5 bases and J lost 1, with 17 bases in between. The CDR3 runs to 17 residues. The CDR3 loop reads CASSIGWASVNTGELFF. The CDR3 DNA reads TGTGCCAGCAGTATTGGCTGGGCTAGCGTGAACACCGGGGAGCTGTTTTTT.

The rearrangement links TRBV28 to TRBJ2-3; D unresolved. Germline-derived CDR1 and CDR2 are MDHEN and SYDVKM. The CDR3 is 12 amino acids. Trimming pared 7 bases from V and 1 base from J, leaving 6 bases between. CDR3 nucleotide sequence: TGTGCCAGCACCGCCGGCACAGATACGCAGTATTTT. Protein sequence: CASTAGTDTQYF.

The rearrangement links TRBV4-1 to TRBJ2-7; 10 bases fit TRBD1. Per the germline V gene, CDR1 is MGHRA and CDR2 is YSYEKL. The V gene end was trimmed by 4 bases and the J gene end by 5 bases; junction bases not matched to a gene: 8. The CDR3 runs 15 residues. CDR3 sequence: CASSRPGQGNNEQYF. The CDR3 DNA is TGCGCCAGCAGCCGCCCGGGACAGGGGAACAACGAGCAGTACTTC.

The chain is built from TRBV6-7 and TRBJ2-1; TRBD2 agrees at 7 bases. TRBV6-7 is marked as an open reading frame, function uncertain. The V gene end was trimmed by 2 bases and the J gene end by 4 bases; junction bases not matched to a gene: 11. There are 17 residues in the CDR3. CDR3 protein: CASSYPHTLAEYNEQFF. The CDR3 DNA sequence: TGTGCCAGCAGTTACCCCCATACGCTAGCGGAATACAATGAGCAGTTCTTC.

The V call is TRBV28, the J call TRBJ1-5; no clear D. V was clipped by 5 bases and J by 0 bases, with 8 bases between them. The CDR3 totals 14 residues. Germline values: CDR1 MDHEN, CDR2 SYDVKM. The CDR3 here is CASSQTYSNQPQHF. The CDR3 DNA reads TGTGCCAGCAGTCAGACATATAGCAATCAGCCCCAGCATTTT.

CDR3 loop: CASSWALAETYEQFF. CDR3 DNA: TGCGCCAGCAGCTGGGCACTAGCTGAGACCTATGAGCAGTTCTTC. This chain links TRBV5-1 with TRBJ2-1; a possible D gene is TRBD2 (6 bases). Germline CDR1 and CDR2: SGHRS and YFSETQ. Deletions cut 3 bases from V and 8 bases from J, with 18 bases between. CDR3 length: 15 residues.

This clone occurred once. This sequence joins TRBV18 and TRBJ1-3; D unclear. The CDR3 extends over 15 amino acids. The germline gives CDR1 KGHSH, CDR2 LQKENI. The V and J ends lost 5 bases and 0 bases respectively, with 11 bases between them. CDR3 residues: CASSTTTSSGNTIYF. The DNA for the CDR3 is TGTGCCAGCTCAACCACCACGTCCTCTGGAAACACCATATATTTT.

The chain is built from TRBV28 and TRBJ1-2; 7 bases agree with TRBD1. This CDR3 has 14 amino acids. V was clipped by 6 bases and J by 2 bases; unmatched bases: 6. Germline loops: CDR1 MDHEN, CDR2 SYDVKM. CDR3 region: CASRTGPPNYGYTF. In nucleotides, the CDR3 is TGTGCCAGCAGGACAGGGCCCCCAAACTATGGCTACACCTTC.

The V gene is TRBV7-9, the J gene TRBJ2-1, with D possibly being TRBD1 or TRBD2 (6 bases each). V gave up 3 bases and J gave up 4 bases, with 13 bases separating them. This CDR3 contains 15 residues. CDR1 and CDR2 from the germline V gene are SEHNR and FQNEAQ (reference sequence). For the CDR3, the DNA is TGTGCCAGCAGCTTCCGGCGGGACAAGTACAATGAGCAGTTCTTC. It is translated as CASSFRRDKYNEQFF. Combining the CDR3 with reference TRBV7-9 and TRBJ2-1 gives the whole variable domain DTGVSQNPRHKITKRGQNVTFRCDPISEHNRLYWYRQTLGQGPEFLTYFQNEAQLEKSRLLSDRFSAERPKGSFSTLEIQRTEQGDSAMYLCASSFRRDKYNEQFFGPGTRLTVL.

The chain employs TRBV5-6 and TRBJ1-6; D remains ambiguous. The V gene lost 1 base and the J gene lost 5 bases, with 10 bases spanning the gap. This CDR3 contains 15 residues. In germline, CDR1 is SGHDT, CDR2 YYEEEE. The CDR3 DNA sequence: TGTGCCAGCAGCTTGCATAACAGCAATAATTCACCCCTCCACTTT. Translating it yields CASSLHNSNNSPLHF.

On this clone: Other DNA sequences in this sample translate to the same CDR3. The rearrangement joins TRBV6-5 to TRBJ2-7; 10 bases fit TRBD1. This CDR3 contains 15 residues. Trimming took 0 bases from V and 4 from J; bases not matched to a gene: 3. Germline V gene lookup returns CDR1 MNHEY and CDR2 SVGAGI. CDR3 residues: CASSYSRDRGYEQYF. CDR3 DNA sequence: TGTGCCAGCAGTTACTCCCGGGACAGGGGATACGAGCAGTACTTC.

This chain joins TRBV28 and TRBJ1-2; D unclear. Germline V lookup: CDR1 MDHEN, CDR2 SYDVKM. This CDR3 comprises 13 residues. Trimming pared 5 bases from V and 0 bases from J, leaving 7 bases between. CDR3 sequence reads: CASSKTPNYGYTF. CDR3 nucleotide sequence: TGTGCCAGCAGTAAAACTCCTAACTATGGCTACACCTTC.

This chain uses TRBV7-8 with TRBJ2-7; TRBD1 agrees at 7 bases. The CDR3 has 13 amino acids. The V and J ends lost 4 bases and 5 bases, in that order; junction bases with no gene match: 5. The germline gives CDR1 SGHVS, CDR2 FQNEAQ. Here the CDR3 DNA reads TGTGCCAGCAGCTCAGACAGGGTCAACGAGCAGTACTTC. Translating gives CASSSDRVNEQYF.

The chain employs TRBV20-1 and TRBJ2-7, with D hard to call. Germline-derived CDR1 and CDR2 are DFQATT and SNEGSKA (reference sequence). Trimming took off 2 bases at V and 3 bases at J, with 5 bases between the two ends. This CDR3 has 11 amino acids. The CDR3 DNA reads TGCAGTGCTAGACCGGACTACGAGCAGTACTTC. Protein sequence: CSARPDYEQYF.

The chain recombines TRBV5-1 with TRBJ1-4; no firm D call. The CDR3 runs to 15 residues. V was cut by 0 bases and J by 3 bases, with 9 bases left in between. Germline CDR1 and CDR2: SGHRS and YFSETQ. CDR3 amino acids: CASSLVGYPNEKLFF. CDR3 in DNA: TGCGCCAGCAGCTTGGTTGGGTATCCTAATGAAAAACTGTTTTTT.

The chain combines TRBV4-2 with TRBJ2-2; D not certain. The CDR3 extends over 18 amino acids. Germline CDR1 reads LGHNA; CDR2 reads YNFKEQ. V was cut by 0 bases and J by 0 bases, with 14 bases left in between. The CDR3 nucleotides read TGTGCCAGCAGCCAAGAGTGGGAACAAACCACGAACACCGGGGAGCTGTTTTTT. Translating it yields CASSQEWEQTTNTGELFF.

V is TRBV2 and J is TRBJ1-5; tentative D call: TRBD1 (6 bases). Germline CDR1 reads SNHLY; CDR2 reads FYNNEI. V gave up 5 bases and J gave up 7 bases, with 15 bases separating them. This CDR3 comprises 14 residues. DNA for the CDR3: TGTGCCAGCAGTATGTTACAGGGTGGACAGCCCCAGCATTTT. Amino acids: CASSMLQGGQPQHF. The variable domain in full, with the rest retrieved from reference TRBV2 and TRBJ1-5, is EPEVTQTPSHQVTQMGQEVILRCVPISNHLYFYWYRQILGQKVEFLVSFYNNEISEKSEIFDDQFSVERPDGSNFTLKIRSTKLEDSAMYFCASSMLQGGQPQHFGDGTRLSIL.